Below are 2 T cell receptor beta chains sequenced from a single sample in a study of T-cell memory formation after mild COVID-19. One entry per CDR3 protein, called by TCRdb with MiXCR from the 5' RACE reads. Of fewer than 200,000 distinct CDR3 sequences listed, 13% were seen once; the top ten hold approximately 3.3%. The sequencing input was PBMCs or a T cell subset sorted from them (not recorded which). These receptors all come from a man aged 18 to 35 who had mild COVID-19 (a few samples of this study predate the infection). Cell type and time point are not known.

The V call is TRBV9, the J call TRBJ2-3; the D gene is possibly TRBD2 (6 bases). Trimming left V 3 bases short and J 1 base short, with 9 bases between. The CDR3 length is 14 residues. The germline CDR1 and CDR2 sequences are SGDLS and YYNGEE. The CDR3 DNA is TGTGCCAGCAGCGACTTAGCGGGCACAGATACGCAGTATTTT. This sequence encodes CASSDLAGTDTQYF.

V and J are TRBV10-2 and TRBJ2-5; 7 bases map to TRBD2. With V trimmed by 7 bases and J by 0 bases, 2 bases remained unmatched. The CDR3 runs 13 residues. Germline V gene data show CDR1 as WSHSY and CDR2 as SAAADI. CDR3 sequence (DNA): TGCGCCAGCACCGGGGGGAACCAAGAGACCCAGTACTTC. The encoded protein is CASTGGNQETQYF.